Sequencing of this TCR beta chain was carried out in a study of cytomegalovirus exposure and HLA in healthy donors. Whole-study context: Of all 398 donors who were genotyped, around 79% belonged to the Caucasian-associated ancestry cluster. Study-level results: Researchers reported in a later analysis that common viral pathogens appeared linked to several top clusters. One variant, a missense change in DCLRE1C, was linked in a later analysis to TCR beta V- and J-gene trimming. Diagnosis of cytomegalovirus status made by the classifier reportedly showed high specificity and sensitivity.

Trimming removed 7 bases at V and 4 bases at J, with 13 bases between. CDR3 length equals 14 residues. Per the germline V gene, CDR1 is SNHLY and CDR2 is FYNNEI. PCR employed 60 Vbeta and 13 Jbeta primers. Here immunoSEQ multiplex PCR was the method, and the copy in TCRdb shows in-frame clones only, minus some. The sample consists of more than 85,000 clones, 81% of them appearing once. As for this clone: Its antigen is unidentified.

Input material: PBMCs. The genes are TRBV2 and TRBJ1-4, with D perhaps TRBD1 (5 bases). This clonotype was obtained from a woman aged 30 to 39 in good health and CMV-seronegative. The CDR3 protein is CASNSQGYNEKLFF. CDR3 DNA: TGTGCCAGCAATTCCCAGGGATATAATGAAAAACTGTTTTTT.